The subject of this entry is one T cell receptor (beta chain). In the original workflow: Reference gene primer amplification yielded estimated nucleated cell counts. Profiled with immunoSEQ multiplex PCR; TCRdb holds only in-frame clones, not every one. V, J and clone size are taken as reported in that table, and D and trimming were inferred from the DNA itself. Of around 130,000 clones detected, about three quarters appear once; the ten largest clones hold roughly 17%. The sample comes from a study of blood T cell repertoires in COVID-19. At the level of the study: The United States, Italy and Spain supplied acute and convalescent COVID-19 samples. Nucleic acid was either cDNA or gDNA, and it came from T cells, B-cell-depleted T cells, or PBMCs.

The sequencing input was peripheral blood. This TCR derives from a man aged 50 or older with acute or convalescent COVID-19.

The CDR3 spells CASSQTGLAGQTQYF. The CDR3, as DNA: TGTGCCAGCAGCCAAACGGGACTAGCGGGGCAGACCCAGTACTTC. V is TRBV3-1 (or the pseudogene TRBV3-2) and J is TRBJ2-5, with TRBD2 matching over 13 bases. V lost 2 bases and J lost 6; bases outside the gene matches: 3. The CDR3 is 15 residues long. In germline, CDR1 is LGHDT, CDR2 YNNKEL (reference sequence).